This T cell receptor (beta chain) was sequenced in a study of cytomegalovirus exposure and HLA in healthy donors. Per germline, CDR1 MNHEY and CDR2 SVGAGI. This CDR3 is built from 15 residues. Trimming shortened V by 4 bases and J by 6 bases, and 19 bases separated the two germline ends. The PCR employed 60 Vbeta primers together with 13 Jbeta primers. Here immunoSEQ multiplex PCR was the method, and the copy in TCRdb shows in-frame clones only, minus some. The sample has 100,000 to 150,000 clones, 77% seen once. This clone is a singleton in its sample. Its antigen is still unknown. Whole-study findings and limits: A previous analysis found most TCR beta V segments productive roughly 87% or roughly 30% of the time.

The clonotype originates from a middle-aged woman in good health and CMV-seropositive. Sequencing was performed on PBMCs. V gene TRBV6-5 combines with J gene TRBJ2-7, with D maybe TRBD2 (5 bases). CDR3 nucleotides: TGTGCCAGCAGTTTCAGCGGAGGAGTTTCTGGCGAGCAGTACTTC. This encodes CASSFSGGVSGEQYF.